This T cell receptor beta chain was obtained from a study of cytomegalovirus exposure and HLA in healthy donors (dated by TCRdb to 2016 to 2017). Background on the whole study: According to an earlier analysis of several hundred of the donors, about 179 million T cells yielded 90 million to 140 million unique TCR beta sequences and more than 250 Gb of sequence data. The study was designed to test whether signatures of past pathogen exposure could be identified by cataloging public T cell receptors. An early release that covered fewer than 750 HLA-typed donors contained about 290 gigabases of sequencing data and around 85 million unique TCR sequences. In an earlier analysis of a few hundred of the donors, high-throughput TCR beta sequencing was used to judge whether each TCR beta V gene segment behaved as functional or pseudogenic. Donor age, sex, ethnicity and CMV serostatus were collected together with the repertoire data. HLA typing covered class I and class II loci at four-digit resolution. Among several hundred genotyped donors of the cohort, an average of around 250,000 unique TCR beta nucleotide sequences was sequenced per donor, of which about 19% were non-productive. Along with the approximately 700-subject first cohort, a separate validation cohort of about 110 different subjects was used. In the later analysis, no new phenotypic data were used to find candidate immune exposures; instead, reliance was placed on TCR beta sequences and their occurrence across donors. Roughly 5 DR-DQ haplotypes were handled as single units for association and clustering because linkage in the cohort was strong. Among the approximately 400 genotyped donors, more than 70% belonged to the genetic ancestry cluster associated with self-reported Caucasian donors. The number of donors typed differed by locus, with about 629-630 for A, B, C, DRB1 and DQB1, around 500 for DQA1, 600 to 610 for DPA1, and approximately 470 for DPB1. The study profiled the T cell repertoires of 666 subjects by immunosequencing and related them to cytomegalovirus serostatus. To predict cytomegalovirus infection status, the study combined high-throughput TCR immunosequencing, statistical association of individual TCRs with disease status, and machine learning. In a later analysis, previously published TCR beta repertoires from 550 to 750 donors were re-analyzed and high-resolution HLA genotyping was added so that TCR occurrence patterns could be studied. Every discovery cohort repertoire had been produced on one sequencing platform. In a later genetic analysis, genome-wide SNP genotypes for about 55% of the roughly 700 donors were used, and that subset was treated as a discovery cohort.

The library was produced with the immunoSEQ multiplex PCR assay. For the multiplex PCR, a mixture combining 60 forward primers for TCR Vbeta segments and 13 reverse primers for TCR Jbeta segments was used. Amplification of the CDR3 region of rearranged TCR beta genes was performed with a multiplex PCR assay on genomic DNA. The amplified TCR beta libraries were sequenced on the Illumina HiSeq System as 87-base-pair reads. Per the authors' processing: A later analysis tallied 80 million to 95 million unique TCR beta chains across the 700 or so repertoires, and approximately 9.9 million of those chains were shared by two or more donors. Raw reads were error-corrected and collapsed into unique sequences by a nearest-neighbor algorithm in which closely related sequences were merged to remove PCR and sequencing errors. CDR3 sequences were aligned to IMGT reference sequences to assign V, D and J gene segments. For a sequence to be retained, a match of at least six nucleotides was required to both a V gene segment and a J gene segment. A rearrangement counted as productive if the CDR3 had no stop codons and remained in frame with V and J, and every other rearrangement counted as non-productive. Following IMGT convention, CDR3 was defined as the stretch from the second conserved V-encoded cysteine to the conserved J-encoded phenylalanine. The earlier analysis of some 540 of the donors excluded any sequence lacking an unambiguous match to a single V gene segment. An earlier analysis of over 450 of the donors classified V segments as functional when productive rearrangements were above 56.7% and as segregating when the standard deviation between donors was above 5%. To diagnose cytomegalovirus status from the catalog of TCR beta chain sequences, a statistical classification framework was built. In a later analysis, TCR nucleotide sequences were compared against IMGT/GENE-DB human TR gene sequences so that V and J genes could be assigned. The TCRdist pipeline was used in a later analysis to assign CDR3 sequences and most-parsimonious VDJ recombination scenarios. In a later analysis, every TCR beta chain was defined by the combination of its CDR3 amino acid sequence and its V-gene family, and reads without a unique V-gene family were dropped. As a way to deal with suspected cross-contamination and a sequencing artifact, a later analysis dropped approximately 570 nucleotide sequences that were highly shared and had low generation probability. A later analysis calculated a clonal expansion index for each public chain from normalized within-repertoire ranks of inferred template counts. In a later analysis, generation probabilities were computed using a VDJ recombination model fitted to out-of-frame rearrangements, and the results were checked against IGoR. In a later analysis, TCR-TCR, TCR-HLA and TCR-CMV co-occurrence was scored with hypergeometric tests, and a repertoire-size bias correction was applied to TCR pairs. A later analysis estimated false discovery rates by permuting HLA or CMV assignments 20 times. In a later analysis, co-occurring TCRs were grouped using DBSCAN, with TCRdist sequence similarity added in when clustering inside HLA-allele-positive subsets. Repertoires with fewer than 30,000 or more than 120,000 public chains, plus five repertoires with anomalous nucleotide sharing, were excluded from co-occurrence clustering. Drawn from immuneACCESS, this table holds only the in-frame rearrangements with V and J called that TCRdb kept. Clones are partly lost; checked studies trace under half to an unresolved V gene and leave the rest unexplained. V, J and clone size were drawn from that table, and D and trimming were deduced from the DNA. For this sample the table gives approximately 250,000 clones, of which roughly 81% were detected only once. Clones ranked in the top ten supply around 0.23% of the sample.

Broader findings and caveats from the paper: A further reported finding was that TCR beta sequences accurately predicted the HLA-A and HLA-B alleles for most subjects in the first cohort. Some IMGT-functional V segments, including TRBV6-2 and TRBV6-3, could not be distinguished by the 87-base-pair reads and were therefore excluded. The only immune exposure information available for the cohort was CMV serostatus. The study gave a list of more than 150 TCR beta chains associated with cytomegalovirus. Compared with equally common non-associated chains, HLA-associated TCR beta chains in a later analysis were more clonally expanded and had lower generation probabilities. In a later analysis, TCR association rates were found to vary across HLA loci, with the most associated TCRs seen for DRB1 alleles and the fewest for HLA-C alleles. Because HLA typing was missing for some donors at each locus, association tests included only the typed subset. Correlated functional status among segregating V segments might reflect linkage disequilibrium, but an unknown experimental factor could not be ruled out. In both the original and validation cohorts, the classifier was reported to diagnose cytomegalovirus status with high specificity and sensitivity. It was suggested by the authors that the approach could potentially be generalized to other disease states and immunological phenotypes. This cohort had only TCR beta chains sequenced, and the lack of alpha or paired-chain data limited which features could be detected. A later analysis associated 16,951 TCR beta sequences with specific HLA alleles at a false discovery rate of 0.05. According to a later analysis, parvovirus B19, influenza, CMV and Epstein-Barr virus appeared linked to several top co-occurrence clusters. Sequencing depth was assumed to be roughly uniform across donors in the presence/absence analyses, though that assumption may not hold. When HLA alleles, especially DR and DQ, strongly co-occurred, TCR associations were difficult to assign to individual alleles. In vitro tests confirmed that three of the cytomegalovirus-associated TCR beta chains recognize cytomegalovirus antigens. V-gene and J-gene trimming of TCR beta chains was associated with a missense DCLRE1C variant in a later genetic analysis, and the association was replicated in an independent cohort. Most TCR sequences were observed very rarely across donors, whereas some public TCRs were present in many individuals. A later analysis found that most CMV-associated TCR beta chains appeared HLA-restricted, with HLA associations seemingly driven largely by CMV exposure. A group of highly shared sequence variants was considered likely to be a technical artifact of the sequencing pipeline. Seventeen rarely observed V segments, including chromosome 9 orphons, were excluded from the earlier analysis of about 600 of the donors because counts were too low. In an earlier analysis of about 600 of the donors, most TCR beta V segments appeared in productive rearrangements about 87% or about 30% of the time, broadly matching IMGT annotations. In a later genetic analysis, fewer N-insertions in productive TCRs were reported among donors in an Asian-associated ancestry cluster than the 666-donor mean.

Concerning this clone: Its antigen is still unknown. Nothing much larger sits one base from this clone, and base qualities are not available. The identical CDR3 is also encoded by other nucleotide sequences in the sample.

The cohort comprised some 700 healthy bone marrow donors. At the time of sampling, every cohort member was nominally healthy, though immune exposures that went unrecorded were likely present. The donor tested CMV seronegative, placing the donor among the 350 or so seronegative members of the cohort. Each donor provided a peripheral blood sample, and peripheral blood mononuclear cells were used for TCR beta sequencing. The Qiagen DNeasy Blood Extraction Kit was used to extract genomic DNA from the blood cell samples. Counted from cysteine to phenylalanine, this CDR3 has 16 amino acids. Of the read, only the CDR3 DNA is kept; its 48 bases are in frame from base 1. CDR1 is given as SGHRS and CDR2 as YFSETQ, both from the germline V gene. Trimming removed 0 bases from V and 0 bases from J, leaving 11 bases between the germline ends.

Input material: PBMCs. The sequence joins TRBV5-1 to TRBJ2-3; matching of 5 bases hints at TRBD2 as the D gene. This TCR was sampled from a girl aged 2 to 10 in good health and CMV-seronegative. CDR3 protein: CASSLVAGPSTDTQYF. The DNA sequence is TGCGCCAGCAGCTTGGTCGCGGGTCCTAGCACAGATACGCAGTATTTT.